These T cell receptor beta chains were read from a single sample in a study of blood T cell repertoires in COVID-19. Repertoires were generated with immunoSEQ multiplex PCR, while TCRdb's copy carries only in-frame clones and drops some. Of 45,000 to 55,000 clones listed, less than 85% were seen once; the top ten hold 4.4%. The sample taken for sequencing was peripheral blood. The receptor source for this set is a man aged 50 or older with active COVID-19. Both conserved end residues are part of each CDR3. The order of the fields is clone size, J gene, D gene, V gene, CDR3 DNA, CDR3 protein. D genes are given only for firm matches. Clone size is given for some rows only: seen once, a few or many times, or a class if the clone is expanded.

abundance: NA; j_gene: TRBJ1-5; d_gene: NA; v_gene: TRBV10-1; CDR3nt: TGCGCCAGCAGTGACAGGTACGAGGGAGCCCAGCATTTT; CDR3aa: CASSDRYEGAQHF
abundance: NA; j_gene: TRBJ2-3; d_gene: TRBD2; v_gene: TRBV4-2; CDR3nt: TGTGCCAGCAGCCAAGATGGCGGGGGGGGTGGGACAGATACGCAGTATTTT; CDR3aa: CASSQDGGGGGTDTQYF
abundance: NA; j_gene: TRBJ2-1; d_gene: TRBD1; v_gene: TRBV11-2; CDR3nt: TGTGCCAGCAGCACCCGGACAGGGGCTCGAGGGAATGAGCAGTTCTTC; CDR3aa: CASSTRTGARGNEQFF
abundance: once; j_gene: TRBJ1-5; d_gene: NA; v_gene: TRBV27; CDR3nt: TGTGCCAGCAGTTTCCTGGCAGGGTACAATCAGCCCCAGCATTTT; CDR3aa: CASSFLAGYNQPQHF
abundance: NA; j_gene: TRBJ2-7; d_gene: NA; v_gene: TRBV25-1; CDR3nt: TGTGCCAGCACTAGGGACACCCCCTACGAGCAGTACTTC; CDR3aa: CASTRDTPYEQYF
abundance: NA; j_gene: TRBJ2-5; d_gene: TRBD2; v_gene: TRBV14; CDR3nt: TGTGCCAGCAGCCCGGGACTAGCGGGGGTTCCGGACGAGACCCAGTACTTC; CDR3aa: CASSPGLAGVPDETQYF
abundance: NA; j_gene: TRBJ2-7; d_gene: TRBD1; v_gene: TRBV9; CDR3nt: TGTGCCAGCAGCGTCCGGGACAGATCCTACGAGCAGTACTTC; CDR3aa: CASSVRDRSYEQYF
abundance: few; j_gene: TRBJ1-2; d_gene: NA; v_gene: TRBV6-5; CDR3nt: TGTGCCAGCAGATACAACAGGGAAGGTGGCTACACCTTC; CDR3aa: CASRYNREGGYTF
abundance: NA; j_gene: TRBJ1-6; d_gene: TRBD1; v_gene: TRBV29-1; CDR3nt: TGCAGCGCGCGGACAGGGGGATCACCCCTCCACTTT; CDR3aa: CSARTGGSPLHF
abundance: NA; j_gene: TRBJ1-1; d_gene: TRBD1; v_gene: TRBV7-6; CDR3nt: TGTGCCAGCAGCTCGCAGGGGGCCGGGAACACTGAAGCTTTCTTT; CDR3aa: CASSSQGAGNTEAFF
abundance: NA; j_gene: TRBJ2-7; d_gene: TRBD2; v_gene: TRBV7-2; CDR3nt: TGTGCCAGCAGCTTTGGGCGGGGGGCCACCTTGGTCGAGCAGTACTTC; CDR3aa: CASSFGRGATLVEQYF
abundance: NA; j_gene: TRBJ1-3; d_gene: NA; v_gene: TRBV11-2; CDR3nt: TGTGCCAGCAGCTCTTGGGACACCGGAAACACCATATATTTT; CDR3aa: CASSSWDTGNTIYF
abundance: NA; j_gene: TRBJ1-1; d_gene: NA; v_gene: TRBV11-2; CDR3nt: TGTGCCAGCAGCTTGGACAGTTCTTTCACTGAAGCTTTCTTT; CDR3aa: CASSLDSSFTEAFF
abundance: once; j_gene: TRBJ1-2; d_gene: TRBD1; v_gene: TRBV10-2; CDR3nt: TGCGCCAGCAGCCGGGACAGGGGCTTTTCTAACTATGGCTACACCTTC; CDR3aa: CASSRDRGFSNYGYTF
abundance: many; j_gene: TRBJ1-2; d_gene: TRBD1; v_gene: TRBV24-1; CDR3nt: TGTGCCACCAGTGAAAAGCAGGGGGCGTATCAATATGGCTACACCTTC; CDR3aa: CATSEKQGAYQYGYTF
abundance: NA; j_gene: TRBJ2-7; d_gene: TRBD1; v_gene: TRBV10-3; CDR3nt: TGTGCCATCAATAAGGGACAGGGGTATTTACACGAGCAGTACTTC; CDR3aa: CAINKGQGYLHEQYF
abundance: NA; j_gene: TRBJ2-3; d_gene: TRBD1; v_gene: TRBV2; CDR3nt: TGTGCCAGCAGTGTCTCGGACAGGGTCACAGATACGCAGTATTTT; CDR3aa: CASSVSDRVTDTQYF
abundance: NA; j_gene: TRBJ1-1; d_gene: NA; v_gene: TRBV7-9; CDR3nt: TGTGCCAGCAACTATGGGGCCGGGTACACTGAAGCTTTCTTT; CDR3aa: CASNYGAGYTEAFF
abundance: NA; j_gene: TRBJ2-7; d_gene: TRBD1; v_gene: TRBV19; CDR3nt: TGTGTCTCGTTCGACAGGGATTTTAGTGGCTACGAGCAGTACTTC; CDR3aa: CVSFDRDFSGYEQYF
abundance: NA; j_gene: TRBJ2-2; d_gene: NA; v_gene: TRBV2; CDR3nt: TGTGCCAGCTCCCGAGGTGGGGGCGCCCACACCGGGGAGCTGTTTTTT; CDR3aa: CASSRGGGAHTGELFF
abundance: NA; j_gene: TRBJ1-2; d_gene: NA; v_gene: TRBV2; CDR3nt: TGTGCCAGCAATGGACAGACTAACTATGGCTACACCTTC; CDR3aa: CASNGQTNYGYTF
abundance: once; j_gene: TRBJ2-2; d_gene: NA; v_gene: TRBV5-4; CDR3nt: TGTGCCAGCAGCTTGGGCAGGGCGAACACCGGGGAGCTGTTTTTT; CDR3aa: CASSLGRANTGELFF
abundance: NA; j_gene: TRBJ2-2; d_gene: TRBD1; v_gene: TRBV19; CDR3nt: TGTGCCAGTAACGCAGGGGGCCCAGCCGGGGAGCTGTTTTTT; CDR3aa: CASNAGGPAGELFF
abundance: NA; j_gene: TRBJ2-2; d_gene: TRBD1; v_gene: TRBV3-1/TRBV3-2; CDR3nt: TGTGCCAGCAGCCCCGACAGGGGAGTTACCGGGGAGCTGTTTTTT; CDR3aa: CASSPDRGVTGELFF
abundance: once; j_gene: TRBJ2-4; d_gene: NA; v_gene: TRBV5-1; CDR3nt: TGCGCCAGCAGCCCGGGACACCCAGGCGTGGACATTCAGTACTTC; CDR3aa: CASSPGHPGVDIQYF
abundance: NA; j_gene: TRBJ1-2; d_gene: NA; v_gene: TRBV15; CDR3nt: TGTGCCACCAGTCGCCCGGGACTGCGTTATGGCTACACCTTC; CDR3aa: CATSRPGLRYGYTF